The clone carrying this TCR beta chain was counted many times. Naive CD8 T cells were sorted, and the gate applied was CD8+CD4-CCR7+CD45RA+. This specimen belongs to a study of molecular identifiers for immune sequencing clone quantification. With 1 base removed from V and 1 base from J, the gap between germline ends came to 14 bases. The germline V gene encodes CDR1 LNHDA and CDR2 SQIVND (reference sequence). The CDR3 loop spans 17 amino acids. Library preparation followed earlier protocols using designated TCR primers. TCRdb re-called the PCR reads through MiXCR, storing one row per CDR3 protein. Here the sample spans 300,000 to 400,000 distinct CDR3 sequences, around a fifth being singletons.

Sequenced material: naive CD8+ T cells from blood, with Jurkat cell RNA spiked in. The subset: FACS-sorted CD8+CD4-CCR7+CD45RA+ naive T cells. The rearrangement links TRBV19 to TRBJ1-5; D uncertain. The receptor's source is a human donor in good health. Some libraries in this study had Jurkat cell RNA spiked in. This CDR3 is CASSIGGNVNSNQPQHF. CDR3 nucleotides: TGTGCCAGTAGTATAGGGGGTAATGTGAACAGCAATCAGCCCCAGCATTTT. Variable domain in full (rest from reference TRBV19 and TRBJ1-5): DGGITQSPKYLFRKEGQNVTLSCEQNLNHDAMYWYRQDPGQGLRLIYYSQIVNDFQKGDIAEGYSVSREKKESFPLTVTSAQKNPTAFYLCASSIGGNVNSNQPQHFGDGTRLSIL.